This T cell receptor (beta chain) was recovered during a study of blood T cell repertoires in COVID-19. CDR1 is SGHRS, CDR2 YFSETQ, per germline. V lost 0 bases, J lost 0 bases, and 11 bases lay in between. The CDR3 contains 16 residues. Original processing methods: Amplified reference gene primers provided the basis for estimating nucleated cell counts. Data came from immunoSEQ multiplex PCR; TCRdb stores just in-frame clones and leaves some out. V, J and clone size are those of that table, while D and trimming were read from the DNA. The sample lists about 150,000 clones, 79% occurring once. The chain has TRBV5-1 and TRBJ2-3; TRBD2 is a possible D gene (6 bases). The sequence derives from a woman in her 70s with COVID-19, enrolled during active disease. Material: peripheral blood. CDR3 sequence: CASSLGRGISTDTQYF. The DNA of the CDR3 is TGCGCCAGCAGCTTGGGTCGGGGGATCAGCACAGATACGCAGTATTTT.